This T cell receptor (beta chain) emerged from a study of identical twins. The CDR3 spans 16 residues. Trimming removed 5 bases from V and 6 bases from J; junction bases left unmatched: 12. CDR1 SEHNR and CDR2 FQNEAQ come from the germline V gene (reference sequence). The donor group consisted entirely of healthy Caucasians. This clonotype has just a few counts. Unique molecular identifiers were in the cDNA, with template-switch universal primer binding. TCRdb re-called the 5' RACE reads with MiXCR, one entry per CDR3 protein. The table has about 890,000 distinct CDR3 sequences, approximately 13% seen once. Separately, the same data were catalogued under a study of yellow fever vaccine responses in identical twins. That work contributes: Twins' vaccine T cell responses were reported to seem partly convergent and partly personalized.

The source is a woman between 18 and 30 years old in good health. The sample consisted of PBMCs. The chain carries TRBV7-9 and TRBJ2-1, with 8 bases lining up with TRBD2. CDR3 bases: TGTGCCAGCAGCCCCACCCGGACTAGCTTTGGCAATGAGCAGTTCTTC. Protein: CASSPTRTSFGNEQFF.